The T cell receptor beta chain under discussion was sequenced for a study of control samples from healthy donors and cancer patients. V trimming: 5 bases; J trimming: 5 bases; junction bases outside the gene matches: 5. CDR1 is SSHAT, CDR2 FNYEAQ, per germline (reference sequence). This CDR3 spans 15 amino acids. The repertoire was sequenced with immunoSEQ multiplex PCR; TCRdb's copy has only in-frame clones and lacks some. Of some 250,000 clones in the sample, approximately 80% were seen once. Sample: PBMCs. V gene TRBV7-7 combines with J gene TRBJ2-2, with 10 nucleotides matching TRBD1. The receptor comes from a woman aged 55-75 years with lung cancer. The DNA for the CDR3 is TGTGCCAGCAGCGCAAGGGACAGGGGTACCGGGGAGCTGTTTTTT. It encodes CASSARDRGTGELFF. Supplemented by reference TRBV7-7 and TRBJ2-2, the full variable domain reads GAGVSQSPRYKVTKRGQDVTLRCDPISSHATLYWYQQALGQGPEFLTYFNYEAQPDKSGLPSDRFSAERPEGSISTLTIQRTEQRDSAMYRCASSARDRGTGELFFGEGSRLTVL.